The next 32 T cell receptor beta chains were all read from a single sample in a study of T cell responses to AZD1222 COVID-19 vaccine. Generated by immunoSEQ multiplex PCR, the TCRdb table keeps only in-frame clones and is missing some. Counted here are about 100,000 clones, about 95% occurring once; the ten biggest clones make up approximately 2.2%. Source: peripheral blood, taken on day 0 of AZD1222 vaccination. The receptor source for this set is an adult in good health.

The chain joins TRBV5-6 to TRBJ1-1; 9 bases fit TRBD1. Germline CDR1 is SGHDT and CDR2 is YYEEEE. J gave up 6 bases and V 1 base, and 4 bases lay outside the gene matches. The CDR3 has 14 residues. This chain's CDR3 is CASSLRDRASEAFF. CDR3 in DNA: TGTGCCAGCAGCTTGAGGGACAGGGCATCTGAAGCTTTCTTT.

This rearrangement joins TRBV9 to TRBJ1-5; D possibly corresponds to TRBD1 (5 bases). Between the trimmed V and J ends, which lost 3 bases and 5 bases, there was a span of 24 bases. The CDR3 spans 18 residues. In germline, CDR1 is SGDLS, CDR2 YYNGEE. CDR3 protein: CASSAAGLSEGDYQPQHF. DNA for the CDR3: TGTGCCAGCAGCGCGGCGGGGCTTTCGGAAGGGGATTATCAGCCCCAGCATTTT.

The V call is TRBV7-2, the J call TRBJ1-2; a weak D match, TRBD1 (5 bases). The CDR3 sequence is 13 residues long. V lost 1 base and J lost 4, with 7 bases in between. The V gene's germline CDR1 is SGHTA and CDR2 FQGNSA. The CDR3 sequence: CASSLVQVYGYTF. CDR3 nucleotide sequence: TGTGCCAGCAGCTTAGTACAGGTCTATGGCTACACCTTC.

CDR3 sequence: CASSLGPSEKLFF. CDR3 DNA sequence: TGTGCCAGCAGCTTAGGGCCGAGTGAAAAACTGTTTTTT. V is TRBV7-9 and J is TRBJ1-4; D unresolved. V lost 1 base and J lost 7, with 7 bases in between. CDR3 length: 13 amino acids. Germline V gives CDR1 SEHNR, CDR2 FQNEAQ (reference sequence).

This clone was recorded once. In DNA form, the CDR3 reads TGTGCCAGCAGCGCCGACAATAAGGTCTATGGCTACACCTTC. Encoded protein: CASSADNKVYGYTF. The chain carries TRBV9 and TRBJ1-2; D gene unclear. Trimming stripped 3 bases from V and 4 bases from J, with 13 bases between. The CDR3 totals 14 residues. CDR1 SGDLS and CDR2 YYNGEE come from the germline V gene. The variable domain in full, with the rest retrieved from reference TRBV9 and TRBJ1-2, is DSGVTQTPKHLITATGQRVTLRCSPRSGDLSVYWYQQSLDQGLQFLIQYYNGEERAKGNILERFSAQQFPDLHSELNLSSLELGDSALYFCASSADNKVYGYTFGSGTRLTVV.

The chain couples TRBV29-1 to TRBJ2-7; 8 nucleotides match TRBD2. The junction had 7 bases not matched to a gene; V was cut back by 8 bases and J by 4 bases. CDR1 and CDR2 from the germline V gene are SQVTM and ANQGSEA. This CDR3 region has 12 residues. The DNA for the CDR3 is TGCAGCTTTCGGGCGGGAGGATACGAGCAGTACTTC. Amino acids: CSFRAGGYEQYF.

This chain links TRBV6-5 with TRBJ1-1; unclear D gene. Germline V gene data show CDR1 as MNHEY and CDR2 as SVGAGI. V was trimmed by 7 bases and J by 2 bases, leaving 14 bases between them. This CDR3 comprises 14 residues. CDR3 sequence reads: CASMGQVGNTEAFF. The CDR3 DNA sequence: TGTGCCAGCATGGGTCAAGTGGGCAACACTGAAGCTTTCTTT.

CDR3 DNA: TGCAGCGTTGTAGAGATGAGACTGGCGGGGTATAGCTCCTACAATGAGCAGTTCTTC. It encodes CSVVEMRLAGYSSYNEQFF. The rearrangement links TRBV29-1 to TRBJ2-1; D possibly corresponds to TRBD2 (6 bases). Germline-derived CDR1 and CDR2 are SQVTM and ANQGSEA. This CDR3 comprises 19 residues. V gave up 4 bases and J gave up 0 bases, with 25 bases separating them.

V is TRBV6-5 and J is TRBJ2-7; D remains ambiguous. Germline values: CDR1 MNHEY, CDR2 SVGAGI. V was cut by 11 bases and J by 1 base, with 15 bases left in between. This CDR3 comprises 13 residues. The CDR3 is CAVAGRTSYEQYF. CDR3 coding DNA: TGTGCCGTCGCAGGAAGAACTTCCTACGAGCAGTACTTC.

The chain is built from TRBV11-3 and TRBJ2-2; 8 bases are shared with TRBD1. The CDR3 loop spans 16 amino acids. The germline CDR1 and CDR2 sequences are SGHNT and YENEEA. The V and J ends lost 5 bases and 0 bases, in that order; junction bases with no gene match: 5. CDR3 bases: TGTGCCAGCAGCCCATGGGACAGGACGAACACCGGGGAGCTGTTTTTT. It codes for CASSPWDRTNTGELFF.

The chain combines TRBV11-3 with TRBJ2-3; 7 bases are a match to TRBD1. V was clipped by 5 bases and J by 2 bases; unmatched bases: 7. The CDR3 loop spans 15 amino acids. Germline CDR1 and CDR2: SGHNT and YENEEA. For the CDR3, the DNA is TGTGCCAGCAGCCATGGGACAGCTATCACAGATACGCAGTATTTT. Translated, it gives CASSHGTAITDTQYF.

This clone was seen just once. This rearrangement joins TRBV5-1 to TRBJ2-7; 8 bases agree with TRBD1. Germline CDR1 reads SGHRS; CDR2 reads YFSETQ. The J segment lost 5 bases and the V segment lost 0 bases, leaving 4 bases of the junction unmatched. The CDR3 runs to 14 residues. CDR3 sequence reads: CASSLGTGHDEQYF. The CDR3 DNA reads TGCGCCAGCAGCTTGGGGACAGGGCACGACGAGCAGTACTTC.

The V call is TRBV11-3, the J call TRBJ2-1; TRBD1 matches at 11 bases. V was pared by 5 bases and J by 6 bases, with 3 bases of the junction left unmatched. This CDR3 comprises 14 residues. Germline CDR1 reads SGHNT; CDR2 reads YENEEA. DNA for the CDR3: TGTGCCAGCAGCGAAGGGACAGGGGGCAATGAGCAGTTCTTC. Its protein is CASSEGTGGNEQFF. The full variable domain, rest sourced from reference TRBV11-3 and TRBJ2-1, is EAGVVQSPRYKIIEKKQPVAFWCNPISGHNTLYWYLQNLGQGPELLIRYENEEAVDDSQLPKDRFSAERLKGVDSTLKIQPAELGDSAVYLCASSEGTGGNEQFFGPGTRLTVL.

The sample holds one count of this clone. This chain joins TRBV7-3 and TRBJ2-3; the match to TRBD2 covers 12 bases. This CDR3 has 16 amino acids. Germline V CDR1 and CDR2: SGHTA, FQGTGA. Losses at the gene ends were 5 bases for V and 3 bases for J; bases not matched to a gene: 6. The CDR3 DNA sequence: TGTGCCAGCAGCCCAGACCTAGCGGGGGGGACAGATACGCAGTATTTT. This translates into CASSPDLAGGTDTQYF.

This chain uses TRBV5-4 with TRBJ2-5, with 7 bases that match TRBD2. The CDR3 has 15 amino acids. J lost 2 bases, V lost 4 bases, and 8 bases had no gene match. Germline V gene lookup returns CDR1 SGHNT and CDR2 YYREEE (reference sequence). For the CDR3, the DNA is TGTGCCAGCAGCAAGGACACGGGACTACAAGAGACCCAGTACTTC. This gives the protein CASSKDTGLQETQYF.

The CDR3 nucleotides are TGCAGTGCTAGTCAGCGGGGACGATACGAGCAGTACTTC. The encoded protein is CSASQRGRYEQYF. This sequence joins TRBV20-1 and TRBJ2-7, with TRBD2 matching 7 bases. Per the germline V gene, CDR1 is DFQATT and CDR2 is SNEGSKA (reference sequence). The junction had 6 bases not matched to a gene; V was cut back by 3 bases and J by 4 bases. This CDR3 has 13 amino acids.

CDR3 amino acids: CASRDDRGLFRGIEAFF. The CDR3 nucleotides read TGTGCCAGCAGGGACGACAGGGGGCTATTTCGGGGAATTGAAGCTTTCTTT. The gene calls are TRBV28 and TRBJ1-1; 10 bases agree with TRBD1. With V trimmed by 6 bases and J by 7 bases, 17 bases remained unmatched. The germline V gene has CDR1 MDHEN and CDR2 SYDVKM. The CDR3 contains 17 residues.

CDR3 nucleotide sequence: TGTGCCAGTAGTATAGGGGCTACGGCTGGAAACACCATATATTTT. This codes for CASSIGATAGNTIYF. The V and J genes are TRBV19 and TRBJ1-3; D ambiguous. The CDR3 totals 15 residues. V was shortened by 1 base and J by 2 bases, with 9 bases between the two germline ends. The germline CDR1 and CDR2 sequences are LNHDA and SQIVND (reference sequence).

This chain's CDR3 is CASSQGQESNEKLFF. CDR3 in DNA: TGTGCCAGCAGCCAGGGACAGGAATCTAATGAAAAACTGTTTTTT. The J gene is TRBJ1-4, the V gene TRBV5-4; the match to TRBD1 covers 8 bases. Germline V gene sequence: CDR1 SGHNT, CDR2 YYREEE (reference sequence). The V gene end was trimmed by 4 bases and the J gene end by 3 bases; junction bases not matched to a gene: 5. CDR3 length: 15 residues.

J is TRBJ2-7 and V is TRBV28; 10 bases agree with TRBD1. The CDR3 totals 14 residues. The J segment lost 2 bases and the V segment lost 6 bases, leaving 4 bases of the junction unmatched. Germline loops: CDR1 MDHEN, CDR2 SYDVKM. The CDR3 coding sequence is TGTGCCAGCAGCCGGGACAGGGGAACCTACGAGCAGTACTTC. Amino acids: CASSRDRGTYEQYF.

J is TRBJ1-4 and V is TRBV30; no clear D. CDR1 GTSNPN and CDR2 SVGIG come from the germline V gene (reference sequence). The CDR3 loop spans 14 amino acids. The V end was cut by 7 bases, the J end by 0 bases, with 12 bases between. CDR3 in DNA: TGTGCCTTGAGAAGATCCACAACTAATGAAAAACTGTTTTTT. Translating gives CALRRSTTNEKLFF.

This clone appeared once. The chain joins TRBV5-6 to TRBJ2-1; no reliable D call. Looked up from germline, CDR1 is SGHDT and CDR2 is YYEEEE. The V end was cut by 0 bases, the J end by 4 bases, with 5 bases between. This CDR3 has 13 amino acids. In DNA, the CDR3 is TGTGCCAGCAGCTTGGGGGGATACAATGAGCAGTTCTTC. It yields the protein CASSLGGYNEQFF.

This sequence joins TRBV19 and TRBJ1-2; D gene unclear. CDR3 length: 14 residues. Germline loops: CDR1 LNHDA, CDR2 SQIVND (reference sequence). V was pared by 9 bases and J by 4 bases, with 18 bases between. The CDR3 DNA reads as TGTGCCAGCTGTATGGACGGAAGTTTCTATGGCTACACCTTC. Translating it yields CASCMDGSFYGYTF.

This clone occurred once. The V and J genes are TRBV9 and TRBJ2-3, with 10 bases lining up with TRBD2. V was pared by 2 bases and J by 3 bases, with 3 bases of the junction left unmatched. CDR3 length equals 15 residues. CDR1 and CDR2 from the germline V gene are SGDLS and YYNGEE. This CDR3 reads CASSVSGGITDTQYF. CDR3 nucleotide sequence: TGTGCCAGCAGCGTTAGCGGGGGGATAACAGATACGCAGTATTTT.

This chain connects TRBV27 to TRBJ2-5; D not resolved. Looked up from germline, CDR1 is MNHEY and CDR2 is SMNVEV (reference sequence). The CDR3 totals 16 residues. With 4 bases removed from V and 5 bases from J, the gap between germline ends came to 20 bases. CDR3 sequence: CASSSIRRNPWETQYF. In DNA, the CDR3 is TGTGCCAGCAGTTCAATTCGGAGAAACCCTTGGGAGACCCAGTACTTC.

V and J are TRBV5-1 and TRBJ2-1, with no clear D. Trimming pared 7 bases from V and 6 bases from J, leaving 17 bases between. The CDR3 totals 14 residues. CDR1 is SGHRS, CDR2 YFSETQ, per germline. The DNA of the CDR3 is TGCGCCAGCCTATTGTCCCACTCTTCCAATGAGCAGTTCTTC. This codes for CASLLSHSSNEQFF.

CDR3 sequence (DNA): TGTGCCAGCAGTTTCTCCGGGGCAGGTCAGCCCCAGCATTTT. Translating it yields CASSFSGAGQPQHF. The rearrangement uses TRBV27 and TRBJ1-5; D might be TRBD1 (5 bases). CDR3 length: 14 residues. Germline loops: CDR1 MNHEY, CDR2 SMNVEV (reference sequence). Trimming cost V 3 bases and J 6 bases, with 12 bases left between them.

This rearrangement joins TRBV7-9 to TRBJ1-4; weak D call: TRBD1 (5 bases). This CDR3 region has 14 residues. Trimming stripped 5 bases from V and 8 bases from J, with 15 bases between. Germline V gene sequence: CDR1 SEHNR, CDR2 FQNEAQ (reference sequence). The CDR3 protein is CASSPRDVGEKLFF. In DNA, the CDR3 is TGTGCCAGCAGCCCTAGGGACGTGGGGGAAAAACTGTTTTTT.

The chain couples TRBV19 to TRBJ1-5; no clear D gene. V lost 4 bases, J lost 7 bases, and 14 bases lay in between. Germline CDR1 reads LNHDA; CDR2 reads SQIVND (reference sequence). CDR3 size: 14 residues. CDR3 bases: TGTGCCAGTAGTACCCAACCGGACGGGCAGCCCCAGCATTTT. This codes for CASSTQPDGQPQHF.

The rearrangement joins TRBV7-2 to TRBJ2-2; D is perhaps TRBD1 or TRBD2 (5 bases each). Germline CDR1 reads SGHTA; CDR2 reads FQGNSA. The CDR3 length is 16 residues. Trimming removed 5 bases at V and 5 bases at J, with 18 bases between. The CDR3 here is CASSAHGATGTGELFF. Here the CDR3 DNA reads TGTGCCAGCAGCGCCCACGGGGCGACGGGGACCGGGGAGCTGTTTTTT.

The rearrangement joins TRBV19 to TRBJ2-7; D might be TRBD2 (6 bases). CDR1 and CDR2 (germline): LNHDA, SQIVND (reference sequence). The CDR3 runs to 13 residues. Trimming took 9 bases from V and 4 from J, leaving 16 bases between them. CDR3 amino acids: CASSPGDLYEQYF. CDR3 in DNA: TGTGCCAGCAGCCCGGGGGACCTATACGAGCAGTACTTC.

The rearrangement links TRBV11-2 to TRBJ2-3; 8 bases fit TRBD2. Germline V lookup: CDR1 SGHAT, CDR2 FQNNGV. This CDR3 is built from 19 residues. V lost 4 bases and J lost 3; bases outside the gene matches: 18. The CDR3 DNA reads TGTGCCAGCAGCTACCCGCTAGCGGGCCAAAGAGCGAGTACAGATACGCAGTATTTT. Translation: CASSYPLAGQRASTDTQYF.